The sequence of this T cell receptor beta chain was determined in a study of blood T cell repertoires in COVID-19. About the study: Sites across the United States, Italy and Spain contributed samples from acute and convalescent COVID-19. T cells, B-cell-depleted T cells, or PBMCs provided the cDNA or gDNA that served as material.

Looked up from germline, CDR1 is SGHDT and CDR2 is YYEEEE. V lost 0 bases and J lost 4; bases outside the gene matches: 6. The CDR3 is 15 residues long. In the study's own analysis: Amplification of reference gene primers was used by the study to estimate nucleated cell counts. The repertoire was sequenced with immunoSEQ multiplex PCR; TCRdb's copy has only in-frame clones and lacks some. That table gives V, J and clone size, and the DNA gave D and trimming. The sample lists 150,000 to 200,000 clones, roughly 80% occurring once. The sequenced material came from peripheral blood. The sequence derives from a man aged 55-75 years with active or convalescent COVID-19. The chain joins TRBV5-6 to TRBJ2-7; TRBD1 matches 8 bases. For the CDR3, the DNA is TGTGCCAGCAGCTTGGGGCAGGGGGCTGGTTACGAGCAGTACTTC. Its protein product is CASSLGQGAGYEQYF. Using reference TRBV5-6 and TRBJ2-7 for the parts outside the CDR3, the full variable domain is DAGVTQSPTHLIKTRGQQVTLRCSPKSGHDTVSWYQQALGQGPQFIFQYYEEEERQRGNFPDRFSGHQFPNYSSELNVNALLLGDSALYLCASSLGQGAGYEQYFGPGTRLTVT.